This passage covers 15 T cell receptor beta chains from one sample sequenced in a study of cytomegalovirus exposure and HLA in healthy donors. 13 Jbeta primers and 60 Vbeta primers were used for the PCR. Libraries were prepared by immunoSEQ multiplex PCR; TCRdb keeps only in-frame clonotypes and omits some of them. The sample consists of some 120,000 clones, 73% of them appearing once. Material: PBMCs. These receptors came from a woman aged 40 to 49 in good health and CMV-seronegative.

As regards this clone: Sequence at one end of the junction differs from germline and may be a read error. The chain joins TRBV7-9 to TRBJ2-1; TRBD2 matches at 8 bases. Germline V lookup: CDR1 SEHNR, CDR2 FQNEAQ (reference sequence). This CDR3 has 16 residues. The DNA of the CDR3 is TGTTCCAGCAGCTTAGAGGGTAGCGGGGCGTACAATGAGCAGTTCTTC. Amino acids: CSSSLEGSGAYNEQFF.

This clone was recorded once. The chain links TRBV15 to TRBJ2-7, with D possibly matching TRBD2 (5 bases). The germline gives CDR1 LNHNV, CDR2 YYDKDF (reference sequence). The germline V and J ends were trimmed by 8 bases and 2 bases, with 10 bases remaining between them. CDR3 size: 12 residues. The CDR3: CATPRRAYEQYF. CDR3 nucleotide sequence: TGTGCCACCCCCCGGCGGGCCTACGAGCAGTACTTC.

In its sample, this clone was seen once. The chain uses TRBV5-4 and TRBJ2-7, with D perhaps TRBD1 (5 bases). The CDR3 extends over 17 amino acids. V lost 3 bases to trimming and J lost 4 bases, with 23 bases between them. CDR1 and CDR2 from the germline V gene are SGHNT and YYREEE (reference sequence). In nucleotides, the CDR3 is TGTGCCAGCAGCTGGTCAAAGGGGATAATCGTTTCTTACGAGCAGTACTTC. This codes for CASSWSKGIIVSYEQYF.

The V and J genes are TRBV27 and TRBJ2-7, with TRBD2 as a possible D gene (6 bases). The CDR3 extends over 14 amino acids. With 5 bases removed from V and 2 bases from J, the gap between germline ends came to 13 bases. Germline lookup yields CDR1 MNHEY and CDR2 SMNVEV (reference sequence). The CDR3 DNA reads TGTGCCAGCAGTCCCGCGGGGAGTCCCTACGAGCAGTACTTC. Translation: CASSPAGSPYEQYF.

The V and J genes are TRBV28 and TRBJ1-4; the D gene is possibly TRBD1 (5 bases). This CDR3 spans 14 amino acids. Germline V gene lookup returns CDR1 MDHEN and CDR2 SYDVKM. Trimming left V 6 bases short and J 2 bases short, with 10 bases between. The DNA of the CDR3 is TGTGCCAGCAGAGGGGAGGGTACTAATGAAAAACTGTTTTTT. Residues: CASRGEGTNEKLFF.

This chain joins TRBV6-1 and TRBJ2-1; no clear D gene. Trimming shortened V by 3 bases and J by 9 bases, and 6 bases separated the two germline ends. The CDR3 sequence is 11 residues long. Germline V gives CDR1 MNHNS, CDR2 SASEGT. DNA for the CDR3: TGTGCCAGCAGTGACTTTCCTGAGCAGTTCTTC. This codes for CASSDFPEQFF.

V is TRBV4-3 and J is TRBJ2-7; 11 bases fit TRBD2. V was pared by 1 base and J by 3 bases, with 5 bases of the junction left unmatched. This CDR3 has 16 residues. Germline V lookup: CDR1 LGHNA, CDR2 YSLEER. Here the CDR3 reads CASSQAGTSGHYEQYF. CDR3 in DNA: TGCGCCAGCAGCCAAGCTGGGACTAGCGGACACTACGAGCAGTACTTC.

The chain has TRBV28 and TRBJ1-2, with 10 nucleotides matching TRBD1. With V trimmed by 7 bases and J by 1 base, 3 bases remained unmatched. From germline, CDR1 is MDHEN and CDR2 SYDVKM. The CDR3 extends over 14 amino acids. The CDR3 reads CASKGTGVNYGYTF. CDR3 DNA sequence: TGTGCCAGCAAGGGGACAGGGGTTAACTATGGCTACACCTTC.

The chain is built from TRBV12-1 and TRBJ1-3; TRBD1 is the table's D call and was not checked against the DNA. TRBV12-1 is a listed pseudogene. The CDR3 runs 17 residues. The CDR3 DNA reads as TGTGCCAGCAGCTTTGGACAGGGTCTTGGGGGAGGAAACACCATATATTTT. It encodes CASSFGQGLGGGNTIYF.

The chain has TRBV19 and TRBJ2-1, with 8 bases aligning to TRBD2. The germline V gene has CDR1 LNHDA and CDR2 SQIVND (reference sequence). The CDR3 consists of 17 residues. With V trimmed by 5 bases and J by 1 base, 10 bases remained unmatched. CDR3 protein: CASSPYLSGASYNEQFF. For the CDR3, the DNA is TGTGCCAGTAGTCCTTATCTTAGCGGGGCATCCTACAATGAGCAGTTCTTC.

This clone was observed a handful of times. V is TRBV9 and J is TRBJ2-5; TRBD2 matches at 9 bases. The trim removed 0 bases at V and 5 bases at J, leaving 5 bases unmatched. Germline V gene data show CDR1 as SGDLS and CDR2 as YYNGEE. The CDR3 covers 15 residues. The CDR3 is CASSVATSGWETQYF. CDR3 sequence (DNA): TGTGCCAGCAGCGTAGCTACTAGCGGGTGGGAGACCCAGTACTTC.

This clone was recorded a few times. The CDR3 nucleotides are TGTGCCAGCAGCTTAGGGCAGGGGGCAGGAGATACGCAGTATTTT. Encoded protein: CASSLGQGAGDTQYF. V usage is TRBV7-2 and J usage is TRBJ2-3; 8 bases are shared with TRBD1. The CDR3 length is 15 residues. V shed 1 base, J shed 5 bases, and the junction held 5 bases outside the gene matches. Germline V CDR1 and CDR2: SGHTA, FQGNSA.

This clone was seen a handful of times. V and J are TRBV5-6 and TRBJ2-5; D gene unclear. Germline V gene sequence: CDR1 SGHDT, CDR2 YYEEEE. CDR3 length equals 14 residues. V gave up 4 bases and J gave up 0 bases, with 10 bases separating them. CDR3 sequence: CASSPPTNQETQYF. The CDR3 DNA sequence: TGTGCCAGCAGCCCTCCGACAAACCAAGAGACCCAGTACTTC.

The chain joins TRBV7-9 to TRBJ2-7, with 9 bases aligning to TRBD2. The trim removed 8 bases at V and 4 bases at J, leaving 9 bases unmatched. CDR1 SEHNR and CDR2 FQNEAQ come from the germline V gene (reference sequence). The CDR3 length is 14 residues. CDR3 protein: CASSGGSGGYEQYF. CDR3 in DNA: TGTGCCAGCTCGGGTGGTAGCGGGGGTTACGAGCAGTACTTC.

V usage is TRBV14 and J usage is TRBJ2-3; 14 nucleotides agree with TRBD2. CDR1 and CDR2 (germline): SGHDN, FVKESK. After removal of 5 bases from V and 0 bases from J, the junction contained 7 bases not matched to a gene. The CDR3 loop spans 18 amino acids. The CDR3 sequence is CASSAGLAGALSTDTQYF. The CDR3 coding sequence is TGTGCCAGCAGCGCGGGACTAGCGGGGGCTCTCAGCACAGATACGCAGTATTTT.